A selection of T cell receptor beta chains follows, all from one sample in a study of cytomegalovirus exposure and HLA in healthy donors. The table came from immunoSEQ multiplex PCR; TCRdb's copy has only in-frame clones and leaves some out. The table lists approximately 140,000 clones, over 70% of them singletons, with about 2.5% in the top ten. Sequenced input: PBMCs. The receptors were sampled from a male donor in good health and CMV-seronegative. CDR3s include the opening cysteine and the closing phenylalanine or tryptophan. The D gene is left open where the match is weak. Some rows have no size entry. The others give once, few or many, or a class for an expanded clone.

V gene: TRBV7-6
J gene: TRBJ2-1
clone size: .
D gene: TRBD1
CDR3 protein: CASSLAPGGLNEQFF
CDR3 DNA: TGTGCCAGCAGCTTAGCCCCAGGGGGCTTGAATGAGCAGTTCTTC

V gene: TRBV9
J gene: TRBJ2-5
clone size: .
D gene: .
CDR3 protein: CASSVDIGQGLETQYF
CDR3 DNA: TGTGCCAGCAGCGTAGATATTGGCCAGGGGTTAGAGACCCAGTACTTC

V gene: TRBV11-2
J gene: TRBJ2-3
clone size: .
D gene: .
CDR3 protein: CASSTLGVSTDTQYF
CDR3 DNA: TGTGCCAGCAGCACCCTAGGAGTTAGCACAGATACGCAGTATTTT

V gene: TRBV6-5
J gene: TRBJ2-1
clone size: .
D gene: .
CDR3 protein: CASSTGGDHNEQFF
CDR3 DNA: TGTGCCAGCAGTACCGGCGGCGACCACAATGAGCAGTTCTTC

V gene: TRBV7-8
J gene: TRBJ2-5
clone size: .
D gene: TRBD1
CDR3 protein: CASSARQGRETQYF
CDR3 DNA: TGTGCCAGCAGCGCCAGACAGGGGAGGGAGACCCAGTACTTC

V gene: TRBV4-2
J gene: TRBJ2-1
clone size: .
D gene: TRBD2
CDR3 protein: CASSREGVTSYNEQFF
CDR3 DNA: TGTGCCAGCAGCCGGGAGGGAGTGACCTCCTACAATGAGCAGTTCTTC

V gene: TRBV13
J gene: TRBJ2-6
clone size: once
D gene: TRBD2
CDR3 protein: CASSLQGLAGGANVLTF
CDR3 DNA: TGTGCCAGCAGCTTACAAGGACTAGCGGGCGGGGCCAACGTCCTGACTTTC

V gene: TRBV4-2
J gene: TRBJ1-1
clone size: .
D gene: TRBD1
CDR3 protein: CASSHGQGGGEVEAFF
CDR3 DNA: TGTGCCAGCAGCCACGGACAGGGGGGCGGAGAAGTTGAAGCTTTCTTT

V gene: TRBV19
J gene: TRBJ1-1
clone size: .
D gene: .
CDR3 protein: CASRWKGGDTEAFF
CDR3 DNA: TGTGCCAGTCGATGGAAGGGGGGGGACACTGAAGCTTTCTTT

V gene: TRBV19
J gene: TRBJ1-1
clone size: .
D gene: .
CDR3 protein: CASSIGQRMNTEAFF
CDR3 DNA: TGTGCCAGTAGTATAGGACAGAGAATGAACACTGAAGCTTTCTTT

V gene: TRBV19
J gene: TRBJ2-3
clone size: .
D gene: .
CDR3 protein: CASSYSTDTQYF
CDR3 DNA: TGTGCCAGTAGTTATAGCACAGATACGCAGTATTTT

V gene: TRBV27
J gene: TRBJ1-5
clone size: .
D gene: .
CDR3 protein: CASSYGDSNQPQHF
CDR3 DNA: TGTGCCAGCAGCTACGGGGATAGCAATCAGCCCCAGCATTTT

V gene: TRBV15
J gene: TRBJ1-4
clone size: .
D gene: TRBD1
CDR3 protein: CAASPHIGQGVAANEKLFF
CDR3 DNA: TGTGCCGCCAGCCCCCATATAGGGCAGGGGGTGGCGGCTAATGAAAAACTGTTTTTT

V gene: TRBV7-9
J gene: TRBJ2-3
clone size: .
D gene: TRBD2
CDR3 protein: CASSPGIAGGRSDTQYF
CDR3 DNA: TGTGCCAGCAGCCCGGGAATAGCGGGGGGGCGGTCGGATACGCAGTATTTT

V gene: TRBV5-6
J gene: TRBJ1-3
clone size: .
D gene: .
CDR3 protein: CASSRDSPPGNTIYF
CDR3 DNA: TGTGCCAGCAGCCGCGACAGCCCCCCTGGAAACACCATATATTTT

V gene: TRBV30
J gene: TRBJ2-3
clone size: .
D gene: TRBD2
CDR3 protein: CAWSALADGTDTQYF
CDR3 DNA: TGTGCCTGGAGTGCGCTAGCGGACGGCACAGATACGCAGTATTTT

V gene: TRBV19
J gene: TRBJ2-7
clone size: .
D gene: .
CDR3 protein: CASSISLAVVFYEQYF
CDR3 DNA: TGTGCCAGTAGTATCTCGTTGGCGGTAGTTTTCTACGAGCAGTACTTC

V gene: TRBV7-9
J gene: TRBJ1-1
clone size: .
D gene: TRBD1
CDR3 protein: CASSQGTGGRNTEAFF
CDR3 DNA: TGTGCCAGCAGCCAAGGGACAGGGGGCAGGAACACTGAAGCTTTCTTT

V gene: TRBV27
J gene: TRBJ2-7
clone size: .
D gene: .
CDR3 protein: CASSLLGGFLIF
CDR3 DNA: TGTGCCAGCAGTTTATTAGGCGGCTTCCTCATTTTC

V gene: TRBV30
J gene: TRBJ2-7
clone size: .
D gene: TRBD1
CDR3 protein: CAWSVGTAAYEQYF
CDR3 DNA: TGTGCCTGGAGTGTTGGGACAGCGGCCTACGAGCAGTACTTC

V gene: TRBV2
J gene: TRBJ1-2
clone size: .
D gene: .
CDR3 protein: CASSRAFYVSYTF
CDR3 DNA: TGTGCCAGCAGCAGGGCCTTCTACGTTAGCTACACCTTC

V gene: TRBV5-4
J gene: TRBJ2-7
clone size: .
D gene: TRBD2
CDR3 protein: CASSTGFLAGGGEDF
CDR3 DNA: TGTGCCAGCAGCACGGGTTTTCTAGCGGGGGGAGGGGAGGACTTC

V gene: TRBV7-9
J gene: TRBJ2-1
clone size: .
D gene: .
CDR3 protein: CASSFSSSGQFF
CDR3 DNA: TGTGCCAGCAGCTTCAGCTCCTCGGGGCAGTTCTTC

V gene: TRBV7-9
J gene: TRBJ1-4
clone size: .
D gene: .
CDR3 protein: CASSRGASEKLFF
CDR3 DNA: TGTGCCAGCAGCAGGGGTGCGAGTGAAAAACTGTTTTTT

V gene: TRBV4-1
J gene: TRBJ2-7
clone size: .
D gene: .
CDR3 protein: CASSLGGTYEQYF
CDR3 DNA: TGCGCCAGCAGCCTTGGGGGCACCTACGAGCAGTACTTC

V gene: TRBV5-4
J gene: TRBJ1-2
clone size: .
D gene: .
CDR3 protein: CASSTGRTNYGYTF
CDR3 DNA: TGTGCCAGCAGCACCGGGAGAACTAACTATGGCTACACCTTC

V gene: TRBV30
J gene: TRBJ1-5
clone size: few
D gene: .
CDR3 protein: CAWSRVNQPQHF
CDR3 DNA: TGTGCCTGGAGTCGGGTAAATCAGCCCCAGCATTTT

V gene: TRBV7-2
J gene: TRBJ2-7
clone size: .
D gene: TRBD1
CDR3 protein: CASSPLRQGSYEQYF
CDR3 DNA: TGTGCCAGCAGCCCCCTACGACAGGGGTCCTACGAGCAGTACTTC

V gene: TRBV18
J gene: TRBJ2-7
clone size: .
D gene: .
CDR3 protein: CASSPPLGAYEQYF
CDR3 DNA: TGTGCCAGCTCACCACCGCTGGGAGCCTACGAGCAGTACTTC

V gene: TRBV7-2
J gene: TRBJ2-2
clone size: .
D gene: TRBD2
CDR3 protein: CASEGGLAYTGELFF
CDR3 DNA: TGTGCCAGCGAGGGGGGACTAGCGTACACCGGGGAGCTGTTTTTT

V gene: TRBV6-5
J gene: TRBJ1-3
clone size: few
D gene: TRBD1
CDR3 protein: CASSYSSGGGNTIYF
CDR3 DNA: TGTGCCAGCAGTTACTCGTCAGGGGGCGGAAACACCATATATTTT

V gene: TRBV5-1
J gene: TRBJ1-1
clone size: .
D gene: .
CDR3 protein: CASSLGQGTNTEAFF
CDR3 DNA: TGCGCCAGCAGCTTGGGGCAGGGGACGAACACTGAAGCTTTCTTT

V gene: TRBV9
J gene: TRBJ2-2
clone size: .
D gene: TRBD1
CDR3 protein: CASSGAGQGANGELFF
CDR3 DNA: TGTGCCAGCAGCGGGGCCGGACAGGGGGCGAACGGGGAGCTGTTTTTT

V gene: TRBV4-1
J gene: TRBJ2-7
clone size: .
D gene: TRBD2
CDR3 protein: CASRLAGGSYEQYF
CDR3 DNA: TGCGCCAGCAGACTAGCGGGAGGGTCCTACGAGCAGTACTTC

V gene: TRBV18
J gene: TRBJ1-6
clone size: .
D gene: .
CDR3 protein: CASSNQGDSPLHF
CDR3 DNA: TGTGCCAGCTCCAACCAAGGGGATTCACCCCTCCACTTT

V gene: TRBV5-1
J gene: TRBJ1-1
clone size: .
D gene: .
CDR3 protein: CASSLPGEAFF
CDR3 DNA: TGCGCCAGCAGCTTGCCAGGTGAAGCTTTCTTT